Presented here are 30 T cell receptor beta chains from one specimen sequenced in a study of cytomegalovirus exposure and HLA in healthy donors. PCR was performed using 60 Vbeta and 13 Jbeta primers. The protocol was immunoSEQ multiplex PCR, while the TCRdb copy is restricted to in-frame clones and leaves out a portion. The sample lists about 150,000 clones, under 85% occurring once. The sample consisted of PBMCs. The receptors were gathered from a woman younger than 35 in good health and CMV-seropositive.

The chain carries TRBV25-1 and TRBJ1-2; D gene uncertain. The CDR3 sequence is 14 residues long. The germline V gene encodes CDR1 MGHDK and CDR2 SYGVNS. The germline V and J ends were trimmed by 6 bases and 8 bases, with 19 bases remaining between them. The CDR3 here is CASSAGLTLRGYTF. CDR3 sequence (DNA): TGTGCCAGCAGCGCCGGACTTACATTACGGGGCTACACCTTC.

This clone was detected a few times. The CDR3 is CASSLESNTEAFF. The CDR3 DNA follows: TGCGCCAGCAGCTTGGAGAGTAACACTGAAGCTTTCTTT. The genes are TRBV5-1 and TRBJ1-1; the D is unclear. Germline V CDR1 and CDR2: SGHRS, YFSETQ. This CDR3 is built from 13 residues. The germline V and J ends were trimmed by 0 bases and 2 bases, with 5 bases remaining between them.

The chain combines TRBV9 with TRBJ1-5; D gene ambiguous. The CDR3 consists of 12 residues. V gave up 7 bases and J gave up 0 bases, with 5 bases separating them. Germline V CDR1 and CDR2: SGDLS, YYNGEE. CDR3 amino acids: CASGSSNQPQHF. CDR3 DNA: TGTGCCAGCGGCAGTAGCAATCAGCCCCAGCATTTT.

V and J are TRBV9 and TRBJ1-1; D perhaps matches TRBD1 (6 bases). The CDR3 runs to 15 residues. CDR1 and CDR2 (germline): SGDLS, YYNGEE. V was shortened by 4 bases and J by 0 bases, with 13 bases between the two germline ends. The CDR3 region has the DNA TGTGCCAGCAGCTTCCTGACAGGTATGAACACTGAAGCTTTCTTT. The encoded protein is CASSFLTGMNTEAFF.

The CDR3: CASSQDRRTLGFSGANVLTF. CDR3 bases: TGTGCCAGCAGCCAAGATCGACGAACGCTCGGGTTCTCTGGGGCCAACGTCCTGACTTTC. This chain uses TRBV4-2 with TRBJ2-6; D not certain. This CDR3 is 20 amino acids long. V lost 0 bases and J lost 0, with 18 bases in between. Germline-derived CDR1 and CDR2 are LGHNA and YNFKEQ.

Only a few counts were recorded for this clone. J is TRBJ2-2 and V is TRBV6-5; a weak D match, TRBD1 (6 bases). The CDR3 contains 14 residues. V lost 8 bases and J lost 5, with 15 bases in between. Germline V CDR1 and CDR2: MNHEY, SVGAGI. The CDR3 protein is CASRSGTKTGELFF. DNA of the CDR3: TGTGCCAGCCGATCCGGGACAAAAACCGGGGAGCTGTTTTTT.

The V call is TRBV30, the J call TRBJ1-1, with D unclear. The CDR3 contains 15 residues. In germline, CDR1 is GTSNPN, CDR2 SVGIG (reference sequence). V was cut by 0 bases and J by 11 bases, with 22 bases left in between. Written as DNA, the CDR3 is TGTGCCTGGAGTGTACCAGACACCTCGATGATTAAGGCTTTCTTT. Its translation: CAWSVPDTSMIKAFF.

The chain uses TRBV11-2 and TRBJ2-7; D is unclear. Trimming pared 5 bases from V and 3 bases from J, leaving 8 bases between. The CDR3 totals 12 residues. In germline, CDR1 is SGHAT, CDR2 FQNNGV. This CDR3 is CASSLTGYEQYF. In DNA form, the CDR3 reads TGTGCCAGCAGCCTTACGGGCTACGAGCAGTACTTC.

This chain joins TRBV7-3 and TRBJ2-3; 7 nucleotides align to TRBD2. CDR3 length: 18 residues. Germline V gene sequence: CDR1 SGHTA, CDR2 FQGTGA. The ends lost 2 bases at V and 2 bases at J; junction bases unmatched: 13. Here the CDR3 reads CASSLGGGSGPLTDTQYF. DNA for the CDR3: TGTGCCAGCAGCTTAGGGGGGGGATCGGGACCACTCACAGATACGCAGTATTTT.

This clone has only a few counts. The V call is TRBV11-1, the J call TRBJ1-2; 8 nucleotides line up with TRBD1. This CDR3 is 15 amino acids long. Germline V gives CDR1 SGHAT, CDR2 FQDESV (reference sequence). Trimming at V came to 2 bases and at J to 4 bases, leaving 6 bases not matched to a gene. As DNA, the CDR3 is TGTGCCAGCAGCTTAACCCGGACAGGGAGCTATGGCTACACCTTC. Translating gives CASSLTRTGSYGYTF. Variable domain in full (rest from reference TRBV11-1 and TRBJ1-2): EAEVAQSPRYKITEKSQAVAFWCDPISGHATLYWYRQILGQGPELLVQFQDESVVDDSQLPKDRFSAERLKGVDSTLKIQPAELGDSAMYLCASSLTRTGSYGYTFGSGTRLTVV.

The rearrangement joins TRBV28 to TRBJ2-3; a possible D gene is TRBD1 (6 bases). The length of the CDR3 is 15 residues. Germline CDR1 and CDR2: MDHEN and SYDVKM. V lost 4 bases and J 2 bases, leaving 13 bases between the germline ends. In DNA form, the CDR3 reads TGTGCCAGCAGTTCCGAAGGGGGTTCCACAGATACGCAGTATTTT. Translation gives CASSSEGGSTDTQYF.

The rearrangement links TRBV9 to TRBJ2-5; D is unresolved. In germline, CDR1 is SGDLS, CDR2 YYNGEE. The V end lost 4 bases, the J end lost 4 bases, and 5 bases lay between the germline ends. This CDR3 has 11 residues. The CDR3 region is CASSRGETQYF. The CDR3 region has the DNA TGTGCCAGCAGCCGAGGAGAGACCCAGTACTTC. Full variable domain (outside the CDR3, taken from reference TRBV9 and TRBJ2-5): DSGVTQTPKHLITATGQRVTLRCSPRSGDLSVYWYQQSLDQGLQFLIQYYNGEERAKGNILERFSAQQFPDLHSELNLSSLELGDSALYFCASSRGETQYFGPGTRLLVL.

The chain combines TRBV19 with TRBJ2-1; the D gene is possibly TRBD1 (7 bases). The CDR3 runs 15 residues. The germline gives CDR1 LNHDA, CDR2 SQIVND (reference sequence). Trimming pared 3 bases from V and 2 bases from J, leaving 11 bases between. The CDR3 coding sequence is TGTGCCAGTAGTATGCGGGACAGAGCCTACAATGAGCAGTTCTTC. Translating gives CASSMRDRAYNEQFF.

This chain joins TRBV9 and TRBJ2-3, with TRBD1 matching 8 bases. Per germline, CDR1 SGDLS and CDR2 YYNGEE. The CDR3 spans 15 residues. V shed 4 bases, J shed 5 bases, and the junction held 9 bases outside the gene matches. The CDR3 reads CASSPRQGQVDTQYF. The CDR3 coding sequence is TGTGCCAGCAGCCCCCGACAGGGGCAGGTAGATACGCAGTATTTT. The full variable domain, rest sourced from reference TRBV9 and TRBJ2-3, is DSGVTQTPKHLITATGQRVTLRCSPRSGDLSVYWYQQSLDQGLQFLIQYYNGEERAKGNILERFSAQQFPDLHSELNLSSLELGDSALYFCASSPRQGQVDTQYFGPGTRLTVL.

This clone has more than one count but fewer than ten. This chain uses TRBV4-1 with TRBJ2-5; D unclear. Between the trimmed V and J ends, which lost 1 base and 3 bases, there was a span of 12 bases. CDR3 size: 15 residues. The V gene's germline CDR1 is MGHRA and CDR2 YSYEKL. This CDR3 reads CASSQGDTVKETQYF. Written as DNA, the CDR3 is TGCGCCAGCAGCCAAGGCGACACGGTAAAAGAGACCCAGTACTTC.

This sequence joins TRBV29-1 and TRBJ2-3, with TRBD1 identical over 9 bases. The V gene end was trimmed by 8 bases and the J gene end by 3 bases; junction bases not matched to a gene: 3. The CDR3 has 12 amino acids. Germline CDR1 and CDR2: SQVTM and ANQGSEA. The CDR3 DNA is TGCAGCTCAGGACAGGGGACAGATACGCAGTATTTT. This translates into CSSGQGTDTQYF.

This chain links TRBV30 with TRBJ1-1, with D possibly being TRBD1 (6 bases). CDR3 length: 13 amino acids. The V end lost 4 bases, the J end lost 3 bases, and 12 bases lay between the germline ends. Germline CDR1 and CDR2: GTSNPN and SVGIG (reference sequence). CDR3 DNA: TGTGCCTGGATCGGGGACACGGACACTGAAGCTTTCTTT. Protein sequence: CAWIGDTDTEAFF.

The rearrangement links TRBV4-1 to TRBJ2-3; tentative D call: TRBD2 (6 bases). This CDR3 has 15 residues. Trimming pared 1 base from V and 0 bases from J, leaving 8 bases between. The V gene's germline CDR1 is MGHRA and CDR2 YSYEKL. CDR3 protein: CASSQVGTSTDTQYF. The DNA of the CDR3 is TGCGCCAGCAGCCAAGTGGGGACTAGCACAGATACGCAGTATTTT.

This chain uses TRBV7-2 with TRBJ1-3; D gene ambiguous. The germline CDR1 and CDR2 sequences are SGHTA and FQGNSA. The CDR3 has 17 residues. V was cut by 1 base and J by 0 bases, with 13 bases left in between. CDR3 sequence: CASSLEAALYSGNTIYF. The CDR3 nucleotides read TGTGCCAGCAGCTTAGAGGCAGCGCTTTACTCTGGAAACACCATATATTTT.

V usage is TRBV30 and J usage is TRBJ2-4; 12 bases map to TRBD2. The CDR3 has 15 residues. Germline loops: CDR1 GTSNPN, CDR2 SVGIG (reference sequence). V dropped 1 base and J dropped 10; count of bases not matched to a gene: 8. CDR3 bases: TGTGCCTGGAGTGCCCTAGCGGGGGGGCTTCGGATTCAGTACTTC. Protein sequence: CAWSALAGGLRIQYF.

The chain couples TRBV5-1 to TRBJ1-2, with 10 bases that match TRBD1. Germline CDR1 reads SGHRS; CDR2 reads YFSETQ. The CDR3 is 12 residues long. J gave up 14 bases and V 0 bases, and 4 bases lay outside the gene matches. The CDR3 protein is CASSLEGQGNTF. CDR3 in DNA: TGCGCCAGCAGCTTGGAGGGACAGGGGAATACCTTC. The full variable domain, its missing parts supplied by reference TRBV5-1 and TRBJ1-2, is KAGVTQTPRYLIKTRGQQVTLSCSPISGHRSVSWYQQTPGQGLQFLFEYFSETQRNKGNFPGRFSGRQFSNSRSEMNVSTLELGDSALYLCASSLEGQGNTFGSGTRLTVV.

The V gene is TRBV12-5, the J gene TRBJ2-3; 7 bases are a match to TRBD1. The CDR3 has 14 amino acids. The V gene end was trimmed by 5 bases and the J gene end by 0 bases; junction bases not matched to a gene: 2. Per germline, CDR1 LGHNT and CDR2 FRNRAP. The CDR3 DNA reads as TGTGCTAGTGGTGGACAGGCTAGCACAGATACGCAGTATTTT. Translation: CASGGQASTDTQYF.

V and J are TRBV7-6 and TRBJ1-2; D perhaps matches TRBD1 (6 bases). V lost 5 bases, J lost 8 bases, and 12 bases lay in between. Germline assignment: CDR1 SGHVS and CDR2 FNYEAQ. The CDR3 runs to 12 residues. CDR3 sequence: CASSEGVSGYTF. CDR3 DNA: TGTGCCAGCAGCGAGGGGGTCTCCGGCTACACCTTC.

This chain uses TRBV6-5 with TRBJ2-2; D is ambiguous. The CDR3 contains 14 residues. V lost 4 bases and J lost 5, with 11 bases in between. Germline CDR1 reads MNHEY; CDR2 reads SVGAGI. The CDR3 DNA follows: TGTGCCAGCAGTTCGCCGACGGAGACCGGGGAGCTGTTTTTT. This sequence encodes CASSSPTETGELFF.

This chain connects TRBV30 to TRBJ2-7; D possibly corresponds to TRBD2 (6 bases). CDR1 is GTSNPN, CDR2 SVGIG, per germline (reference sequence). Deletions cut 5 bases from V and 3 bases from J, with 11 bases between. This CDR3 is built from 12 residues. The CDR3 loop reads CAWRRGYYEQYF. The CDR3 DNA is TGTGCCTGGCGGCGGGGTTACTACGAGCAGTACTTC.

CDR3 nucleotide sequence: TGTGCCAGCAGCTTAGGACGGGGGGGCCCCTACAATGAGCAGTTCTTC. Translated: CASSLGRGGPYNEQFF. The chain recombines TRBV7-8 with TRBJ2-1; 8 bases align to TRBD2. Germline CDR1 SGHVS, CDR2 FQNEAQ. The V gene end was trimmed by 1 base and the J gene end by 2 bases; junction bases not matched to a gene: 4. The CDR3 loop spans 16 amino acids.

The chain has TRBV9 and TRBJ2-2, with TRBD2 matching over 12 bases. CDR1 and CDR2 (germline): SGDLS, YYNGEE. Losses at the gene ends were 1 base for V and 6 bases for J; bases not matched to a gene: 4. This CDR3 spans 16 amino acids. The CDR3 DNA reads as TGTGCCAGCAGCGTACGCCCTAGCGGGGGGGCCGGGGAGCTGTTTTTT. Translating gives CASSVRPSGGAGELFF.

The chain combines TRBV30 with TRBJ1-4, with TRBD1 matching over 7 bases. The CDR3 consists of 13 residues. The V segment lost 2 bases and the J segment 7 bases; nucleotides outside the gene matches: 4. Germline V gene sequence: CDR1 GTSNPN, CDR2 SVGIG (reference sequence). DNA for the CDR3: TGTGCCTGGAGTACAGGGGAGAGTGAAAAACTGTTTTTT. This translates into CAWSTGESEKLFF. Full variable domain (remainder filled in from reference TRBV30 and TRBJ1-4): SQTIHQWPATLVQPVGSPLSLECTVEGTSNPNLYWYRQAAGRGLQLLFYSVGIGQISSEVPQNLSASRPQDRQFILSSKKLLLSDSGFYLCAWSTGESEKLFFGSGTQLSVL.

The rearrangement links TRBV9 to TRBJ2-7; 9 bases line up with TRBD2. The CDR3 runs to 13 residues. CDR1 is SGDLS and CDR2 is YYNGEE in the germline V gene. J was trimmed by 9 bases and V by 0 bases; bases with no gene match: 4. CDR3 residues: CASSVDPSGMQYF. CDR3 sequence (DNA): TGTGCCAGCAGCGTAGATCCTAGCGGGATGCAGTACTTC.

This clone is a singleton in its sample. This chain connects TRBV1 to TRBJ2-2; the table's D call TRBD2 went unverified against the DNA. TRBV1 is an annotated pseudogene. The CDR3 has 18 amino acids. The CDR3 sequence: CTSSQIPGPCHISGELFF. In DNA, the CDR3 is TGCACCAGCAGCCAGATTCCGGGTCCCTGCCATATTAGCGGGGAGCTGTTTTTT.